The rows below give T cell receptor beta chains drawn from one sample of a study of T-cell memory formation after mild COVID-19. MiXCR was run by TCRdb on the 5' RACE reads, yielding one entry per CDR3 protein. The data hold over 350,000 distinct CDR3 sequences, with less than 25% observed a single time. The sequenced sample was PBMCs or a T cell subset sorted from them (not recorded which). The receptors were gathered from an adult woman who had mild COVID-19 (a few samples of this study predate the infection). Cell type and time point are not known. Both conserved end residues are trimmed from each CDR3. The D gene is left open where the match is weak.

v_gene	j_gene	d_gene	CDR3aa
TRBV18	TRBJ2-3	-	ASSRWGRDTDTQY
TRBV29-1	TRBJ1-2	-	SVETPTYGYT
TRBV7-9	TRBJ2-2	TRBD2	ASSLTGLAGEYTGELF
TRBV6-5	TRBJ2-7	TRBD1	ASGPGQGLYEQY
TRBV12-3/TRBV12-4	TRBJ2-3	-	ASTHVRGPLNTQY
TRBV14	TRBJ1-3	TRBD1	ASSQDLGQGGNTIY
TRBV5-6	TRBJ1-3	-	ASSLYGISGNTIY
TRBV20-1	TRBJ2-3	TRBD1	RGQLTDTQY
TRBV5-5	TRBJ2-1	TRBD2	ASSVGLAGGYNEQF
TRBV18	TRBJ1-5	TRBD1	ASSVLRTGGGDSNQPQH
TRBV7-2	TRBJ1-3	-	ASSSRGPSGNTIY
TRBV3-1	TRBJ2-6	-	ASSQDWGSGANVLT
TRBV19	TRBJ2-1	-	ASSPPVYNEQF
TRBV24-1	TRBJ2-7	-	ATSDSGQPPYEQY
TRBV11-2	TRBJ2-1	TRBD2	ASSLRGGAYNEQF
TRBV6-5	TRBJ1-3	TRBD1	ASSYSDRGSSGNTIY
TRBV5-1	TRBJ2-7	TRBD1	ASSLDQGAVSYEQY
TRBV3-1	TRBJ2-1	-	ASTTSGVRQF
TRBV6-5	TRBJ1-6	TRBD1	ASSYSKPVLGGASPLH
TRBV6-5	TRBJ1-1	-	ASGSPHAMNTEAF
TRBV6-5	TRBJ2-5	-	ASSYYDGALY
TRBV13	TRBJ2-1	TRBD1	ASRQGRDNEQF
TRBV5-6	TRBJ1-4	-	ASSLETAPEKLF
TRBV7-3	TRBJ2-4	TRBD2	ASSSGTSGVQY
TRBV21-1	TRBJ2-3	-	ASSKGDRQDGSTDTQY
TRBV4-2	TRBJ2-2	TRBD2	ASSQVRFRSGIWTGELF